These T cell receptor beta chains were read from a single sample in a study of CD8 T cells in ankylosing spondylitis. TCRdb redid the calling of the 5' RACE reads with MiXCR, one entry per CDR3 protein. This sample yields about 440,000 distinct CDR3 sequences, of which over 15% are seen a single time; approximately 1% belongs to the top ten. The specimen sequenced was blood, either unsorted or a sorted T cell fraction (not recorded which). These receptor sequences come from a male donor with ankylosing spondylitis. Each CDR3 is given with its conserved first and last residue. Each record gives: D gene, J gene, clone size, V gene, CDR3 protein, CDR3 DNA. The D gene is left open where the match is weak. Rows give clone size only sometimes, using once, few, many, or a class for an expanded clone.

d_gene: -; j_gene: TRBJ2-1; abundance: few; v_gene: TRBV20-1; CDR3aa: CSAPGRVGPYNEQFF; CDR3nt: TGCAGTGCCCCGGGACGGGTGGGTCCTTACAATGAGCAGTTCTTC
d_gene: -; j_gene: TRBJ2-1; abundance: many; v_gene: TRBV7-2; CDR3aa: CASSSFPGAYNEQFF; CDR3nt: TGTGCCAGCAGCTCCTTTCCGGGGGCCTACAATGAGCAGTTCTTC
d_gene: -; j_gene: TRBJ2-1; abundance: few; v_gene: TRBV18; CDR3aa: CASSPPSLAYNEQFF; CDR3nt: TGTGCCAGCTCACCACCGAGCCTAGCGTACAATGAGCAGTTCTTC
d_gene: TRBD2; j_gene: TRBJ2-1; abundance: -; v_gene: TRBV12-3/TRBV12-4; CDR3aa: CASTPSGSSYNEQFF; CDR3nt: TGTGCCAGCACCCCGAGCGGGAGTTCCTACAATGAGCAGTTCTTC
d_gene: TRBD2; j_gene: TRBJ2-7; abundance: -; v_gene: TRBV7-9; CDR3aa: CASSLRGTSGVEQYF; CDR3nt: TGTGCCAGCAGCCTACGAGGGACTAGCGGGGTCGAGCAGTACTTC
d_gene: -; j_gene: TRBJ1-6; abundance: few; v_gene: TRBV7-2; CDR3aa: CASSLLGTDNGSPLHF; CDR3nt: TGTGCCAGCAGCTTACTTGGCACCGACAACGGTTCACCCCTCCACTTT
d_gene: TRBD2; j_gene: TRBJ2-1; abundance: many; v_gene: TRBV7-2; CDR3aa: CASSSTSGRGIEQFF; CDR3nt: TGTGCCAGCAGCTCGACTAGCGGGAGGGGGATTGAGCAGTTCTTC
d_gene: -; j_gene: TRBJ2-7; abundance: few; v_gene: TRBV20-1; CDR3aa: CSADSGKIYEQYF; CDR3nt: TGCAGTGCCGATTCCGGAAAAATATACGAGCAGTACTTC
d_gene: -; j_gene: TRBJ2-2; abundance: few; v_gene: TRBV4-2; CDR3aa: CASSQAWDHTGELFF; CDR3nt: TGTGCCAGCAGCCAGGCCTGGGACCACACCGGGGAGCTGTTTTTT
d_gene: -; j_gene: TRBJ1-1; abundance: few; v_gene: TRBV20-1; CDR3aa: CSARGSGRPTEAFF; CDR3nt: TGCAGTGCTAGAGGATCAGGGAGGCCCACTGAAGCTTTCTTT
d_gene: TRBD1; j_gene: TRBJ2-1; abundance: -; v_gene: TRBV29-1; CDR3aa: CSGTGVSSGRSYNEQFF; CDR3nt: TGCAGCGGGACAGGGGTTAGTAGCGGGCGCTCCTACAATGAGCAGTTCTTC
d_gene: -; j_gene: TRBJ1-1; abundance: few; v_gene: TRBV5-1; CDR3aa: CASSLSPSSTEAFF; CDR3nt: TGCGCCAGCAGCTTGTCCCCCAGCAGCACTGAAGCTTTCTTT
d_gene: -; j_gene: TRBJ2-7; abundance: few; v_gene: TRBV5-1; CDR3aa: CASSLGTQASQYF; CDR3nt: TGCGCCAGCAGCCTGGGGACTCAGGCCTCCCAGTACTTC
d_gene: -; j_gene: TRBJ2-6; abundance: -; v_gene: TRBV20-1; CDR3aa: CSAKEGGARSGANVLTF; CDR3nt: TGCAGTGCCAAAGAGGGGGGCGCTAGGTCTGGGGCCAACGTCCTGACTTTC